The clone carrying this T cell receptor (beta chain) was seen more than once but under ten times. As yet, its antigen is unknown. The germline V and J ends were trimmed by 5 bases and 2 bases, with 28 bases remaining between them. CDR3 length: 20 residues. CDR1 is MGHRA, CDR2 YSYEKL, per germline. MiXCR, applied by TCRdb to the 5' RACE reads, yields one record per CDR3 protein. The table has fewer than 250,000 distinct CDR3 sequences, 7% to 8.5% seen once. This entry is derived from a study of identical twins. General study findings and limits: Out-of-frame alpha sequences common to twins were enriched for low generation probability. Analyses of zero insertions could, in part, be confounded by invariant MAIT and iNKT cells.

These records were also assigned to another study, of yellow fever vaccine responses in identical twins.

The chain employs TRBV4-1 and TRBJ1-5, with D tentatively TRBD1 (5 bases). The source material was CD8+ T cells sorted from blood. The clonotype was recovered from a woman aged 18-30 years in good health. In DNA form, the CDR3 reads TGCGCCAGCAGCTTCGCTTTTTGGGGCCTATTACACCCTGGCAATCAGCCCCAGCATTTT. It encodes CASSFAFWGLLHPGNQPQHF.